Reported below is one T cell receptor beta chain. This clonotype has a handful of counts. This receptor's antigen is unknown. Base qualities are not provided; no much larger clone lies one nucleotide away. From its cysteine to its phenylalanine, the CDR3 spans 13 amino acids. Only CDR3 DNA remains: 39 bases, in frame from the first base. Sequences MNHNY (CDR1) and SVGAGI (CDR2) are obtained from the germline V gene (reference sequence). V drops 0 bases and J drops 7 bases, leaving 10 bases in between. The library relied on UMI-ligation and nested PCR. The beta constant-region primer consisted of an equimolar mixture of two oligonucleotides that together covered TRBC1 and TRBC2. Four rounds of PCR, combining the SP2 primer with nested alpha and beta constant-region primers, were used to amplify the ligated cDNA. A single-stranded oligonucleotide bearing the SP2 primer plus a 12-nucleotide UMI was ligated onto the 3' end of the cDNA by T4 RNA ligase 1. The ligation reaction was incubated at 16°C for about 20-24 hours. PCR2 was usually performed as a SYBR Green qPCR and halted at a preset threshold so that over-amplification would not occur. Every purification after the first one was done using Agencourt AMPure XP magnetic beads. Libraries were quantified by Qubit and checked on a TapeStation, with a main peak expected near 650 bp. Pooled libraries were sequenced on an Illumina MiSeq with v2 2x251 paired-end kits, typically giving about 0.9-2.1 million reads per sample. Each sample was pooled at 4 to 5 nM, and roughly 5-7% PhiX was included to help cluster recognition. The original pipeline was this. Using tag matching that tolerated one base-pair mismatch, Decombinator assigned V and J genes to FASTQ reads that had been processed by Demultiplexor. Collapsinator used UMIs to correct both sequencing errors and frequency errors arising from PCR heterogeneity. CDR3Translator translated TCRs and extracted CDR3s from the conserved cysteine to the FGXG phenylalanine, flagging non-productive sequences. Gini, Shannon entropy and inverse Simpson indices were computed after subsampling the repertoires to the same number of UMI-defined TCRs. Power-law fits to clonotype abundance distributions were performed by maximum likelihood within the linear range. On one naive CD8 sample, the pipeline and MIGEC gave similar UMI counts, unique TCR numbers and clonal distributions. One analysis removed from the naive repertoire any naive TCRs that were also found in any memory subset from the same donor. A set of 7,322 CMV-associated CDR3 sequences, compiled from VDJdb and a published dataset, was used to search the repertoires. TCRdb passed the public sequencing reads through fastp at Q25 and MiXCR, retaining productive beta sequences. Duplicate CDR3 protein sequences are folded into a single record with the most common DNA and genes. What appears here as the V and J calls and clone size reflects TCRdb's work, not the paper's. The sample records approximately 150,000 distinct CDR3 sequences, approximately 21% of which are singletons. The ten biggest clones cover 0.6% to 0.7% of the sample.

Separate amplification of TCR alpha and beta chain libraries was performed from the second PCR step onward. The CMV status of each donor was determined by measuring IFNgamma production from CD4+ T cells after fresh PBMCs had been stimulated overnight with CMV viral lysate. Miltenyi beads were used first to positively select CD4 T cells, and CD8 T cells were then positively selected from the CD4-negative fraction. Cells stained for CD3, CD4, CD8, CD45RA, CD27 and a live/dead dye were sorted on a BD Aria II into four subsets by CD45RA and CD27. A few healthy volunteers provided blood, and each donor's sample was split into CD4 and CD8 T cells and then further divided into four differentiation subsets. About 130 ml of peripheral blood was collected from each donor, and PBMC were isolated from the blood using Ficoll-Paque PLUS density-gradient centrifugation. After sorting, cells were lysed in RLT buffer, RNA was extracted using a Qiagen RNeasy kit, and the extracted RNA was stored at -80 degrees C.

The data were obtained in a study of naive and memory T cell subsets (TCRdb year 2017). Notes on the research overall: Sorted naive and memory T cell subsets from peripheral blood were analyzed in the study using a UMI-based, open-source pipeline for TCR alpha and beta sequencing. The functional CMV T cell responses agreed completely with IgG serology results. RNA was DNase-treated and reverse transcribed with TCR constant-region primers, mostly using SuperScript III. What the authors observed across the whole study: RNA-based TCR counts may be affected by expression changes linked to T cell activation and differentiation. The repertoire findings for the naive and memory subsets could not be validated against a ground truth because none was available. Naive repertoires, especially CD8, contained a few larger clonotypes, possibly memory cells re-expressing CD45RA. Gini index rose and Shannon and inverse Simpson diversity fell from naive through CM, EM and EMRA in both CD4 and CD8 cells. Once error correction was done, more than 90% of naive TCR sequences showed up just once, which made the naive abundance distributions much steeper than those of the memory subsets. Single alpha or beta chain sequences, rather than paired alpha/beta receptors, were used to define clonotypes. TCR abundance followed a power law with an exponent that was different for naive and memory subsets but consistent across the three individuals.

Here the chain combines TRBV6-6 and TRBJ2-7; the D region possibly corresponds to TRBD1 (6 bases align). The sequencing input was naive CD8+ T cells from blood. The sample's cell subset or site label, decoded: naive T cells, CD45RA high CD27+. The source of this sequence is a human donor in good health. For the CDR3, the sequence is CASSYSPQGEQYF. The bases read TGTGCCAGCAGTTACTCGCCCCAGGGGGAGCAGTACTTC.